This T cell receptor (beta chain) was identified during a study of OX40 agonist ivuxolimab in advanced cancers. CDR3 length: 16 amino acids. Germline V gene data show CDR1 as LGHNT and CDR2 as FRNRAP. Trimming shortened V by 4 bases and J by 0 bases, and 13 bases separated the two germline ends. This clone was seen just once. Sequenced by immunoSEQ multiplex PCR; TCRdb stores in-frame clones only, minus some. The data contain roughly 49,000 clones, nearly 80% of them singletons. The material was CD4+ or CD8+ T cells sorted from blood, obtained in a trial of the OX40 agonist ivuxolimab. The V call is TRBV12-5, the J call TRBJ2-1; TRBD2 is a possible D gene (6 bases). The TCR originated in an adult with an advanced solid tumor such as melanoma, head and neck, liver or kidney cancer. The CDR3 bases are TGTGCTAGTGGTTCTCGTAGCGGCAGCTCCTACAATGAGCAGTTCTTC. This gives the protein CASGSRSGSSYNEQFF.